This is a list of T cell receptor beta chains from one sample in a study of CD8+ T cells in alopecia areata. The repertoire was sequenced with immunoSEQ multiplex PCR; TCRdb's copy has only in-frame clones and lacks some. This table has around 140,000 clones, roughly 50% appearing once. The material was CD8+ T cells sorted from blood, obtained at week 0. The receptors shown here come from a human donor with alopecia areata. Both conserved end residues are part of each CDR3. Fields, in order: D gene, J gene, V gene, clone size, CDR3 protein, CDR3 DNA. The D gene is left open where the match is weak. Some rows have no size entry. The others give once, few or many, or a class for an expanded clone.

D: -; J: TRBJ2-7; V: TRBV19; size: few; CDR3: CASSPGPADEQYF; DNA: TGTGCCAGTAGTCCCGGCCCGGCCGACGAGCAGTACTTC
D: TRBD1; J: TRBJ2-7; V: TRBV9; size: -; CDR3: CASSATGTGVNEQYF; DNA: TGTGCCAGCAGCGCCACCGGGACAGGGGTCAACGAGCAGTACTTC
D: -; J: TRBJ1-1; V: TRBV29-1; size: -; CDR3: CSVLVRTEAFF; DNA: TGCAGCGTTCTGGTGAGAACTGAAGCTTTCTTT
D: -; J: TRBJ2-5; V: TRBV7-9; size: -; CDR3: CASSHRGKDQETQYF; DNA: TGTGCCAGCAGCCACCGGGGGAAGGACCAAGAGACCCAGTACTTC
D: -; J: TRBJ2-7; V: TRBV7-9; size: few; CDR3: CASSLKGSEQYF; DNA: TGTGCCAGCAGCTTGAAAGGCTCCGAGCAGTACTTC
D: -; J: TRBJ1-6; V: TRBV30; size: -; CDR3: CAWSPSGDWSSPLHF; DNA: TGTGCCTGGAGCCCCAGCGGGGATTGGAGTTCACCCCTCCACTTT
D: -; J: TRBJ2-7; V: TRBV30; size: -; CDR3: CAWSVWLGGEQYF; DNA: TGTGCCTGGAGTGTATGGTTAGGGGGCGAGCAGTACTTC
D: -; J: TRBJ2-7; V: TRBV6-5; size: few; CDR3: CASSDTSQTYEQYF; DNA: TGTGCCAGCAGCGACACCTCACAGACCTACGAGCAGTACTTC
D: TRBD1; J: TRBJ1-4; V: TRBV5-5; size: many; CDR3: CASSHGTGKNEKLFF; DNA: TGTGCCAGCAGTCACGGGACAGGGAAAAATGAAAAACTGTTTTTT
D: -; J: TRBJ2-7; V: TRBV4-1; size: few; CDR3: CASSQEGGLSYEQYF; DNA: TGCGCCAGCAGCCAAGAGGGCGGCCTCTCCTACGAGCAGTACTTC
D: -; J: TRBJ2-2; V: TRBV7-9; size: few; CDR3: CASSSSLTGELFF; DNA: TGTGCCAGCAGCTCCTCTCTTACCGGGGAGCTGTTTTTT
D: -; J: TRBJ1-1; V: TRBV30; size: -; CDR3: CAWSVGDTEAFF; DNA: TGTGCCTGGAGTGTGGGGGACACTGAAGCTTTCTTT
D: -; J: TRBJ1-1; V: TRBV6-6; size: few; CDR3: CASLSWGVSAEAFF; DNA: TGTGCCAGCTTAAGTTGGGGTGTTTCAGCTGAAGCTTTCTTT
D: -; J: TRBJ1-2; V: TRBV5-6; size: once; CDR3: CASSSGGYGYTF; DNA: TGTGCCAGCAGCTCCGGGGGCTATGGCTACACCTTC
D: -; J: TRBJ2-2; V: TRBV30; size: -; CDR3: CAWSVQEAGELFF; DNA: TGTGCCTGGAGTGTACAGGAGGCCGGGGAGCTGTTTTTT
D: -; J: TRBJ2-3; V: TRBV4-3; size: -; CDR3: CASSQAASTDTQYF; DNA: TGCGCCAGCAGCCAAGCGGCCTCCACAGATACGCAGTATTTT
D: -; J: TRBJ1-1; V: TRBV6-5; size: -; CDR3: CASGNTEAFF; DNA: TGTGCCTCAGGGAACACTGAAGCTTTCTTT
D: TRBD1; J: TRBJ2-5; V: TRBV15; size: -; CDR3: CATSLGTEQETQYF; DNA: TGTGCCACCAGCCTCGGGACAGAGCAAGAGACCCAGTACTTC
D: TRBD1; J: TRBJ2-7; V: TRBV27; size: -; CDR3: CASSVRGPYYEQYF; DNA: TGTGCCAGCAGTGTCAGGGGGCCGTACTACGAGCAGTACTTC
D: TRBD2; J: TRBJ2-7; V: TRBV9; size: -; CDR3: CASSPTTSGLYEQYF; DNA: TGTGCCAGCAGCCCAACGACTAGCGGTCTCTACGAGCAGTACTTC
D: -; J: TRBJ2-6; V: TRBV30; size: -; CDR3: CAWSRQASSSGANVLTF; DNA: TGTGCCTGGAGCCGACAGGCATCTTCTTCTGGGGCCAACGTCCTGACTTTC
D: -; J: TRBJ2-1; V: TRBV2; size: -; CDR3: CASSTEQFF; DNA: TGTGCCAGCAGTACTGAGCAGTTCTTC
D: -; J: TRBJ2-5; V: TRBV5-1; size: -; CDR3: CASSLGRGETQYF; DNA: TGCGCCAGCAGCTTGGGAAGGGGGGAGACCCAGTACTTC
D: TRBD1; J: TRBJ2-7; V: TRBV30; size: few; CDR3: CAWGTGRYEQYF; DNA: TGTGCCTGGGGGACAGGGCGCTACGAGCAGTACTTC
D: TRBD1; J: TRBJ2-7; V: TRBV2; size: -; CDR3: CASSGTGARLTYEQYF; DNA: TGTGCCAGCAGTGGGACAGGGGCCAGATTAACCTACGAGCAGTACTTC
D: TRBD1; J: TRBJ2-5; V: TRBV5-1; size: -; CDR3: CASSLALRDRRETQYF; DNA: TGCGCCAGCAGCTTGGCCCTTCGGGACAGGAGAGAGACCCAGTACTTC
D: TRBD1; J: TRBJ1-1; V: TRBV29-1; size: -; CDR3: CSVEQGATGAFF; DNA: TGCAGCGTTGAACAGGGGGCCACGGGAGCTTTCTTT
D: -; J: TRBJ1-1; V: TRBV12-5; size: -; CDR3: CASGENTEAFF; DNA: TGTGCTAGTGGAGAGAACACTGAAGCTTTCTTT
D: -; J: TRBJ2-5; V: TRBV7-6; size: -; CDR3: CASSLEWSETRYF; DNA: TGTGCCAGCAGCTTAGAATGGTCGGAGACCCGGTACTTC
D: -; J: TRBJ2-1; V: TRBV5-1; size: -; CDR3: CASSLVGTGSYNEQFF; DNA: TGCGCCAGCAGCTTGGTGGGCACAGGTTCCTACAATGAGCAGTTCTTC
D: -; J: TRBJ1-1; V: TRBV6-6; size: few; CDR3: CASSYMSMNTEAFF; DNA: TGTGCCAGCAGTTACATGAGTATGAACACTGAAGCTTTCTTT
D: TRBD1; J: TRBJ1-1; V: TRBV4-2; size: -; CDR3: CASMGTGETEAFF; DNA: TGTGCCAGCATGGGGACAGGGGAGACTGAAGCTTTCTTT
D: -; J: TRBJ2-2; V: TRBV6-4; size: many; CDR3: CASSKDNTGELFF; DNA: TGTGCCAGCAGCAAGGACAACACCGGGGAGCTGTTTTTT
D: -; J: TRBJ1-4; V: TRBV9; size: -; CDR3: CASSAYGRFDEKLFF; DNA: TGTGCCAGCAGCGCGTACGGTAGATTTGATGAAAAACTGTTTTTT
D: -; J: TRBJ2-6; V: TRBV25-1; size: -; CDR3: CASSDGLSGANVLTF; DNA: TGTGCCAGCAGTGATGGCCTGTCTGGGGCCAACGTCCTGACTTTC
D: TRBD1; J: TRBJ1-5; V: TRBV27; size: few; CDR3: CASSPYGTAGTGYGQPQHF; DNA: TGTGCCAGCAGTCCTTATGGGACCGCCGGGACAGGTTATGGGCAGCCCCAGCATTTT
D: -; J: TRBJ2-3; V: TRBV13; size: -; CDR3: CASSSSEGPDTQYF; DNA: TGTGCCAGCAGCTCCAGCGAGGGTCCAGATACGCAGTATTTT